A selection of T cell receptor beta chains follows, all from one sample in a study of T cells in Graves' hyperthyroidism and ophthalmopathy. TCRdb re-called the multiplex PCR reads through MiXCR, storing one row per CDR3 protein. The sample comprises under 650,000 distinct CDR3 sequences, 16% of which are singletons, and around 3.9% rests with the top ten. Sequencing was performed on blood. These receptors were taken from a woman aged 25-40 years with Graves' hyperthyroidism. Both conserved end residues are part of each CDR3. The order of the fields is V gene, J gene, D gene, clone size, CDR3 DNA, CDR3 protein. The D gene is left open where the match is weak. Rows give clone size only sometimes, using once, few, many, or a class for an expanded clone.

>TRBV19|TRBJ1-2|NA|NA
TGTGCCAGTAGTCCCGAGGGCGGGCGTAACTATGGCTACACCTTC
CASSPEGGRNYGYTF
>TRBV7-6|TRBJ1-4|NA|many
TGTGCCAGCAGCTTAAGGGTACCTGAGGGTCTTAATGAAAAACTGTTTTTT
CASSLRVPEGLNEKLFF
>TRBV5-4|TRBJ2-1|TRBD2|NA
TGTGCCAGCAGCTTGTGGCCCGACACGGGAGGGGTCCTCGATGAGCAGTTCTTC
CASSLWPDTGGVLDEQFF
>TRBV18|TRBJ1-6|NA|NA
TGTGCCAGCTCACGGGTCCGGGACGCAGGGAATTCACCCCTCCACTTT
CASSRVRDAGNSPLHF
>TRBV15|TRBJ2-7|NA|many
TGTGCCACCAGCTCCACCCTCAACTCGGGGTCCTACGAGCAGTACTTC
CATSSTLNSGSYEQYF
>TRBV12-3/TRBV12-4|TRBJ2-3|NA|many
TGTGCCAGCAGTTTACTTCCAGATACGCAGTATTTT
CASSLLPDTQYF
>TRBV7-9|TRBJ1-1|NA|many
TGTGCCAGCAACACCCTTACAGGAAACGACGCTGAAGCTTTCTTT
CASNTLTGNDAEAFF
>TRBV20-1|TRBJ2-1|NA|many
TGCAGGCTAGAGGGGTTGGGCAGCCGAGGTACGTACAATGAGCAGTTCTTC
CRLEGLGSRGTYNEQFF
>TRBV11-2|TRBJ2-7|NA|NA
TGTGCCAGCAGCTCCGACTTGCCCCCCTACGAGCAGTACTTC
CASSSDLPPYEQYF
>TRBV7-2|TRBJ1-2|TRBD1|many
TGTGCCAGCAGCCAAGGGACAGGGCGAGGGAACTATGGCTACACCTTC
CASSQGTGRGNYGYTF
>TRBV28|TRBJ1-1|NA|many
TGTGCCAGCGGGAGGAGGGGCACTGAAGCTTTCTTT
CASGRRGTEAFF
>TRBV6-6|TRBJ2-3|TRBD2|NA
TGTGCCAGCAGTTACGGGGGGGTCACAGATACGCAGTATTTT
CASSYGGVTDTQYF
>TRBV30|TRBJ1-1|NA|many
TGTGCCTGGAGACATCACGCCATGAACACTGAAGCTTTCTTT
CAWRHHAMNTEAFF
>TRBV6-2/TRBV6-3|TRBJ2-7|TRBD2|few
TGTGCCAGCAGTTCTCCTTATTCGGGACTAGCCTACGAGCAGTACTTC
CASSSPYSGLAYEQYF
>TRBV30|TRBJ2-7|TRBD1|many
TGTGCCTGGAGCGGGACAGACGAGCAGTACTTC
CAWSGTDEQYF
>TRBV19|TRBJ1-2|NA|few
TGTGCCAGTAGTATCCTGGATGGCTACACCTTC
CASSILDGYTF
>TRBV30|TRBJ1-1|NA|many
TGTGCCTGGAGTGTAGATAGGACAGCGCGGGGGAACACTGAAGCTTTCTTT
CAWSVDRTARGNTEAFF
>TRBV7-2|TRBJ2-5|NA|many
TGTGCCAGCAGCACTGGCTCGGGACGGCAAGAGACCCAGTACTTC
CASSTGSGRQETQYF
>TRBV27|TRBJ1-4|NA|many
TGTGCCAGCCAACCAGGTTTCGGTTCTAATGAAAAACTGTTTTTT
CASQPGFGSNEKLFF
>TRBV7-9|TRBJ2-7|NA|many
TGTGCCAGCAGCCCCGCTGGAGACTACGAGCAGTACTTC
CASSPAGDYEQYF
>TRBV18|TRBJ2-3|NA|many
TGTGCCAGCTCACTCTCCATGGCCCCGGGAGATACGCAGTATTTT
CASSLSMAPGDTQYF
>TRBV15|TRBJ2-7|NA|many
TGTGCCACCAGCAGAGATCGGATAGAGCAGTACTTC
CATSRDRIEQYF
>TRBV18|TRBJ2-3|NA|many
TGTGCCAGCTCACCAGTCTCAGATACGCAGTATTTT
CASSPVSDTQYF
>TRBV27|TRBJ1-1|NA|NA
TGTGCCAGCAGTCCAGTTGCCGGGGCGCTGAACACTGAAGCTTTCTTT
CASSPVAGALNTEAFF
>TRBV28|TRBJ2-5|TRBD1|few
TGTGCCAGCAGTTCCCTTGGGACAGCAGAAGAGACCCAGTACTTC
CASSSLGTAEETQYF
>TRBV9|TRBJ1-5|NA|many
TGTGCCAGCAGCGGAGGAGGGGTCAATCAGCCCCAGCATTTT
CASSGGGVNQPQHF
>TRBV6-5|TRBJ2-7|TRBD2|many
TGTGCCAGCAGTTACGGGGTAGCGGGTTCCCCCTACGAGCAGTACTTC
CASSYGVAGSPYEQYF
>TRBV11-3|TRBJ2-7|NA|many
TGTGCCAGCAGCGACGACCGCCAGGACTACGAGCAGTACTTC
CASSDDRQDYEQYF
>TRBV7-9|TRBJ2-3|TRBD1|few
TGTGCCAGCAGCTCCACCGGGACAGGGGAAGCGAAGTTCACAGATACGCAGTATTTT
CASSSTGTGEAKFTDTQYF
>TRBV18|TRBJ1-2|TRBD1|many
TGTGCCAGCTCACCAGGACAGGGAGGGAATGGCTACACCTTC
CASSPGQGGNGYTF
>TRBV15|TRBJ2-5|TRBD1|NA
TGTGCCACCAGCAGAGACCCCACAGGGGGCTTGGAGACCCAGTACTTC
CATSRDPTGGLETQYF
>TRBV9|TRBJ1-2|NA|NA
TGTGCCAGCAGCCTGGGACACCACTATGGCTACACCTTC
CASSLGHHYGYTF
>TRBV7-9|TRBJ1-4|NA|few
TGTGCCAGCACCACAGATGAAAAACTGTTTTTT
CASTTDEKLFF
>TRBV7-7|TRBJ2-5|TRBD1|many
TGTGCTAGCAGCTTATATGGGGGACAGGCGGGCGAGACCCAGTACTTC
CASSLYGGQAGETQYF
>TRBV12-5|TRBJ1-5|NA|many
TGTGCTAGTGGTGAGCCTCGACTTTTGGGGCAGCCCCAGCATTTT
CASGEPRLLGQPQHF
>TRBV20-1|TRBJ2-2|NA|NA
TGCAGTGCCAGGACTCGACGGACCGGGGAGCTGTTTTTT
CSARTRRTGELFF
>TRBV27|TRBJ2-7|NA|few
TGTGCCAGTGGGGAGCCCCGGGGGACCTACTACGAGCAGTACTTC
CASGEPRGTYYEQYF
>TRBV15|TRBJ1-5|NA|NA
TGTGCCACCAGCGGTGGAATACAGGCCTTTGGCAATCAGCCCCAGCATTTT
CATSGGIQAFGNQPQHF
>TRBV5-4|TRBJ2-2|TRBD1|NA
TGTGCCAGCAGCGCAGAGGCCAGGGGGCGGCCCGGGGAGCTGTTTTTT
CASSAEARGRPGELFF
>TRBV20-1|TRBJ1-2|TRBD1|NA
TGCAGTGCTAGAGATAAGGGGGCTTTAGGGTATGGCTACACCTTC
CSARDKGALGYGYTF
>TRBV18|TRBJ1-1|NA|many
TGTGCCAGCTTCCCGGGGGCGAACGCTGAAGCTTTCTTT
CASFPGANAEAFF
>TRBV7-9|TRBJ2-1|NA|NA
TGTGCTAGCAGCTTGCTAGGTGGATTCAATGAGCAGTTCTTC
CASSLLGGFNEQFF
>TRBV5-6|TRBJ2-7|TRBD2|few
TGTGCCAGCAGGGGACTAGCGGGAGCGGGCGAGCAGTACTTC
CASRGLAGAGEQYF
>TRBV6-6|TRBJ2-5|NA|many
TGTGCCAGCAGTTACTCGAAGGCGGCGCAAGAGACCCAGTACTTC
CASSYSKAAQETQYF
>TRBV20-1|TRBJ1-5|TRBD1|many
TGCAGTGCTTACAGGGGAGGTCAGCCCCAGCATTTT
CSAYRGGQPQHF
>TRBV3-1|TRBJ2-1|TRBD2|few
TGTGCCAGCAGCCGGGATCGAACTAGCGGGATTAGGGATGAGCAGTTCTTC
CASSRDRTSGIRDEQFF
>TRBV20-1|TRBJ2-5|NA|many
TGCAGTGCATACTTCGGAGAGACCCAGTACTTC
CSAYFGETQYF
>TRBV12-3/TRBV12-4|TRBJ1-2|TRBD1|few
TGTGCCAGCAGTTTAGAAACAGGGGGCAGTTTTGGCTACACCTTC
CASSLETGGSFGYTF
>TRBV14|TRBJ2-7|TRBD1|few
TGTGCCAGCAGCCAAAGGGGACAGGGGGTTCCCTACGAGCAGTACTTC
CASSQRGQGVPYEQYF
>TRBV28|TRBJ2-2|NA|NA
TGTGCCAGCAGTCCCCCCGGGTATAGGGGAGTTGGGGTGAACACCGGGGAGCTGTTTTTT
CASSPPGYRGVGVNTGELFF
>TRBV28|TRBJ2-7|TRBD1|NA
TGTGCCAGCAGGCCCCCCGCAGGGGGCGGGGAGCAGTACTTC
CASRPPAGGGEQYF
>TRBV12-3/TRBV12-4|TRBJ1-5|TRBD1|many
TGTGCCAGCAGTCCAGTACAGGGGGCTGTTCAGCCCCAGCATTTT
CASSPVQGAVQPQHF
>TRBV7-2|TRBJ2-5|TRBD2|NA
TGTGCCAGCAGCCCACCGACTAGCGGGAAACAGACCCAGTACTTC
CASSPPTSGKQTQYF
>TRBV24-1|TRBJ2-5|TRBD2|few
TGTGCCACCAGTGATGTACTAGCGGGAGACTGGGAGACCCAGTACTTC
CATSDVLAGDWETQYF
>TRBV7-9|TRBJ1-6|NA|NA
TGTGCCAGCACAGGAGTCTGGGACACCCTCCACTTT
CASTGVWDTLHF